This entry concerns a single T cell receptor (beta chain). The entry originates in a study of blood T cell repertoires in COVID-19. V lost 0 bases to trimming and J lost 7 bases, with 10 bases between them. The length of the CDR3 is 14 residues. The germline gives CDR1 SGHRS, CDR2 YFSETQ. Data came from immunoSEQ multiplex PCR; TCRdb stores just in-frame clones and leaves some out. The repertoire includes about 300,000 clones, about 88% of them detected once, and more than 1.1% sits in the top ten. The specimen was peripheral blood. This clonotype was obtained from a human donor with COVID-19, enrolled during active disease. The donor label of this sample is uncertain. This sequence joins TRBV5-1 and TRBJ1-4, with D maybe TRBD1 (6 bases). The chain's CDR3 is CASSLGRGAEKLFF. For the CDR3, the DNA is TGCGCCAGCAGCTTGGGCAGGGGAGCTGAAAAACTGTTTTTT.